This TCR beta chain was found in a study of blood T cell repertoires in COVID-19 (dated by TCRdb to 2018 to 2020). Study-wide context: Samples covering the acute and convalescent phases of COVID-19 were provided by collaborators in the United States, Italy and Spain. The dataset comprised deeply sampled blood TCRbeta repertoires from subjects exposed to, actively infected with, or recovered from COVID-19. A de-identified subject ID, COVID-19 status, age in years and sex were almost always included in the sample metadata. Samples were obtained from the ongoing ImmuneRACE study (first 160 participants) and from over 1,000 subjects provided by 6 global collaborators. HLA class I and class II types, where available, came from metadata supplied by the sample provider rather than from assay-based typing. The material from the prospective study consisted of cDNA or gDNA derived from T cells, B-cell-depleted T cells, or PBMCs. The repertoires were released in a freely available public database meant as a resource for research on the immune response to SARS-CoV-2. Findings and caveats that apply to the study as a whole: The quantity of clinical and demographic metadata differed by source and by participant and was supplied without curation.

On this clone itself: Its specific antigen is unknown. Per-nucleotide qualities are absent, and no much larger clonotype sits a single base away.

V and J lose 8 bases and 2 bases, and a span of 13 bases separates them. From its cysteine to its phenylalanine, the CDR3 spans 14 amino acids. Kept here is only the CDR3 DNA, which spans 42 bases and is read in frame from base 1. The germline V gene specifies MDHEN as CDR1 and SYDVKM as CDR2. TCRbeta CDR3 regions were amplified from genomic DNA by means of the immunoSEQ Assay, a bias-controlled multiplex PCR. In the authors' own workflow: The number of nucleated cells in each sample was estimated by amplification of reference gene primers within the assay. To quantify the absolute abundance of each unique TCRbeta CDR3 rearrangement, sequence reads were collapsed and filtered. For each sample, productive Simpson clonality was calculated as the square root of Simpson's diversity index across productive rearrangements. This immuneACCESS table, as held by TCRdb, lists in-frame sequences with V and J called but not all clones. Of the missing ones, under half trace to an unresolved V gene in checked studies; the others have no known cause. V, J and clone size are those of that table, while D and trimming were read from the DNA. The sample table records 300,000 or so clones; about 90% of these occur just once. The top ten clonotypes cover approximately 0.93% of the sample.

Enrolling through a virtual design, the prospective study's participants ranged in age from roughly 18 to 95 years and lived across about two dozen United States geographic areas. In the prospective study, cohorts were assigned on the basis of participant-reported clinical history obtained from a screening survey and a study questionnaire. ImmuneRACE Cohort 3 recovered participants were defined by two consecutive negative NP/OP PCR tests, healthcare professional clearance, or symptom resolution. In the prospective study, mobile phlebotomists collected whole blood, serum and a nasopharyngeal or oropharyngeal swab from each participant. Over a 2-month period, participants in the prospective study had the option of providing additional blood draws and questionnaires. Blood samples from the prospective study were shipped frozen or at room temperature prior to DNA extraction.

The V gene is TRBV28 and the J gene is TRBJ1-5, with the D gene not confidently named. The sample consisted of PBMCs or T cells enriched from blood (not recorded which). The receptor's source is a woman between 25 and 40 years old who had recovered from COVID-19. The encoded CDR3 is CASQYISGNQPQHF. The DNA sequence reads TGTGCCAGCCAGTATATTTCCGGCAATCAGCCCCAGCATTTT.